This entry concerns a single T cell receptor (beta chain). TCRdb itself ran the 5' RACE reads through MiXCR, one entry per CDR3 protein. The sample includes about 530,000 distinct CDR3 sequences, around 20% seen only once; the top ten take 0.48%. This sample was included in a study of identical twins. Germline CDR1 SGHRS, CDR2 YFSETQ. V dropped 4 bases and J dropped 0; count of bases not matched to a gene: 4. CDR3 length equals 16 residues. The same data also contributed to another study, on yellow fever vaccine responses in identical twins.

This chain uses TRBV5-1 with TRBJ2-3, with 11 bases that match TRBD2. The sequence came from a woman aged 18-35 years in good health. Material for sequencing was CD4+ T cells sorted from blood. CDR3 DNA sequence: TGCGCCAGCAGCGATGGGACTAGCGGCAGCACAGATACGCAGTATTTT. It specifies CASSDGTSGSTDTQYF.